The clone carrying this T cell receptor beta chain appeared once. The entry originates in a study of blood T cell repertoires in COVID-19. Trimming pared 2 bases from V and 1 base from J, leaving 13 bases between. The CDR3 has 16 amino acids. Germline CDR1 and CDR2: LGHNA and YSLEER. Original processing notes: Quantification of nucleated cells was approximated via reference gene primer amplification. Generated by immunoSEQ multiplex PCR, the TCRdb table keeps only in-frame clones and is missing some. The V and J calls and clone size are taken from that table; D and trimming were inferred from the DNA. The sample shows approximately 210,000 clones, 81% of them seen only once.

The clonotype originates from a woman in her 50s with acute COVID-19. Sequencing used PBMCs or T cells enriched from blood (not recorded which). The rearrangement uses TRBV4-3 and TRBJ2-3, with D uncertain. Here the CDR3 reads CASSQTGSGGTDTQYF. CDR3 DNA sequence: TGCGCCAGCAGCCAAACCGGGTCCGGCGGCACAGATACGCAGTATTTT.